Below, one T cell receptor beta chain is given with its context. Antigen specificity is unknown. The data were obtained in a study of shared clonotypes between healthy human individuals. At a deep level, the assay was run. Method: immunoSEQ multiplex PCR; TCRdb's copy keeps in-frame clones and lacks some. The sample has more than 600,000 clones, about 92% seen once; the top ten hold 24%. This CDR3 has 17 residues. CDR1 and CDR2 (germline): SGDLS, YYNGEE. Trimming stripped 0 bases from V and 0 bases from J, with 10 bases between. The naive CD8 subset, CD45RO-negative cells positively selected for CCR7, excluded terminally differentiated effector memory CD45RA+ cells. Study-level points and caveats: Of the naive CD4 clonotypes, roughly 5.2% were shared across a handful of donors.

The chain employs TRBV9 and TRBJ2-6; D could derive from TRBD1 or TRBD2 (5 bases each). The TCR originated in a man younger than 45 in good health. Sequenced material: naive CD8+ T cells sorted from blood. CDR3 nucleotides: TGTGCCAGCAGCGTAGTAAGTGGGGGCTCTGGGGCCAACGTCCTGACTTTC. Protein: CASSVVSGGSGANVLTF.